This T cell receptor (beta chain) is drawn from a study of CD8+ T cells in alopecia areata. Study summary: The SALT score measured affected scalp surface percentage in treated patients.

CDR1 and CDR2 (germline): SGHRS, YFSETQ. V was shortened by 2 bases and J by 2 bases, with 10 bases between the two germline ends. CDR3 length: 14 residues. Stated treatment: oral pan-JAK inhibitor, 5-10 mg twice daily. Both peripheral blood and punch biopsies of lesional scalp skin were obtained from patients who had alopecia areata. Concerning this clone itself: What it recognizes is unknown.

Whole-study results and caveats: Patients shared TCRs less clearly than mice did, possibly owing to HLA. Scalp sample data also include resident alphabeta T cells from normal skin. It was observed that many expanded lesional clones persisted in scalp and blood during tofacitinib.

Once RNA had been extracted, it was reverse transcribed into cDNA to act as the sequencing template. Sequenced by immunoSEQ multiplex PCR; TCRdb stores in-frame clones only, minus some. Of 10,000 to 15,000 clones listed, approximately 71% were seen once; the top ten hold 7% to 7.5%. The receptor's source is a human donor with alopecia areata. Sequencing used skin, obtained at week 4, from a patient treated with tofacitinib. The J gene is TRBJ2-5, the V gene TRBV5-1, with a weak D call TRBD1 (6 bases). The CDR3 region has the DNA TGCGCCAGCAGCTTCGGACAGTTTCAAGAGACCCAGTACTTC. Its protein product is CASSFGQFQETQYF.